These T cell receptor beta chains were read from a single sample in a study of blood T cell repertoires in COVID-19. The protocol was immunoSEQ multiplex PCR, while the TCRdb copy is restricted to in-frame clones and leaves out a portion. The table records roughly 260,000 clones, about 91% of them present only once. Sequencing used peripheral blood. Source of these receptors: a person aged 18-35 years with COVID-19, enrolled during active disease. Both conserved end residues are part of each CDR3. The order of the fields is J gene, D gene, clone size, V gene, CDR3 protein, CDR3 DNA. The D gene is left open where the match is weak. Clone size is shown for a subset of rows, as once, few, many or a class of expanded clone.

TRBJ2-1	TRBD2	.	TRBV19	CASSTSGREGEQFF	TGTGCCAGTAGTACCAGCGGGAGGGAGGGTGAGCAGTTCTTC
TRBJ1-3	.	.	TRBV27	CASSYSDRRRAGNTIYF	TGTGCCAGCAGTTACTCTGACAGGCGTCGTGCTGGAAACACCATATATTTT
TRBJ2-5	TRBD2	.	TRBV5-1	CASSFLGLAGSGGSAETQYF	TGCGCCAGCAGCTTCCTCGGACTAGCGGGAAGTGGGGGTAGCGCGGAGACCCAGTACTTC
TRBJ2-5	.	.	TRBV7-2	CASSLVSNQETQYF	TGTGCCAGCAGCTTAGTCAGTAACCAAGAGACCCAGTACTTC
TRBJ1-1	.	.	TRBV4-1	CASSQAGTWGNTEAFF	TGCGCCAGCAGCCAAGCAGGGACTTGGGGGAACACTGAAGCTTTCTTT
TRBJ1-5	.	.	TRBV5-4	CASSLAGGSWHF	TGTGCCAGCAGCTTGGCGGGGGGGAGTTGGCATTTT
TRBJ1-5	.	.	TRBV10-2	CASSESWAGRNQPQHF	TGCGCCAGCAGTGAGTCGTGGGCAGGGCGCAATCAGCCCCAGCATTTT
TRBJ1-2	TRBD1	.	TRBV7-8	CASSSGGWSSPYTF	TGTGCCAGCAGCTCAGGGGGCTGGAGCTCGCCCTACACCTTC
TRBJ2-5	.	.	TRBV23-1	CASSQSKKRETQYF	TGCGCCAGCAGTCAATCGAAGAAGCGCGAGACCCAGTACTTC
TRBJ2-2	.	.	TRBV28	CASNPGRTGELFF	TGTGCCAGCAACCCGGGGAGAACCGGGGAGCTGTTTTTT
TRBJ1-2	.	.	TRBV4-1	CASSQVIRDASSPYGYTF	TGCGCCAGCAGCCAAGTCATCCGGGATGCAAGCTCACCCTATGGCTACACCTTC
TRBJ2-1	TRBD1	.	TRBV5-1	CASSLGDRVGNEQFF	TGCGCCAGCAGCTTGGGTGACAGGGTGGGTAATGAGCAGTTCTTC
TRBJ2-7	TRBD2	few	TRBV7-2	CASSLEVTRLAGVSYEQYF	TGTGCCAGCAGCTTAGAAGTGACAAGACTAGCGGGAGTTTCCTACGAGCAGTACTTC
TRBJ2-3	TRBD2	.	TRBV10-1	CASTAEGWTSGSGAADTQYF	TGCGCCAGCACCGCAGAAGGTTGGACTAGCGGGAGCGGCGCGGCAGATACGCAGTATTTT
TRBJ2-1	.	once	TRBV5-5	CASNLRDTSQFF	TGTGCCAGCAACCTCCGGGACACTTCCCAGTTCTTC
TRBJ2-1	TRBD1	few	TRBV9	CASSASGGYEQFF	TGTGCCAGCAGCGCATCAGGGGGATATGAGCAGTTCTTC
TRBJ2-3	.	.	TRBV14	CASHSTDTQYF	TGTGCCAGCCATAGCACAGATACGCAGTATTTT
TRBJ2-7	.	.	TRBV6-1	CASSERGGPYEQYF	TGTGCCAGCAGTGAAAGGGGCGGACCCTACGAGCAGTACTTC
TRBJ2-7	TRBD1	.	TRBV7-9	CASSLRKDREVYEQYF	TGTGCCAGCAGCCTCCGAAAGGACAGGGAGGTTTACGAGCAGTACTTC
TRBJ2-7	TRBD2	.	TRBV6-5	CASSYSGTSGSYEQYF	TGTGCCAGCAGTTACTCCGGGACTAGCGGAAGCTACGAGCAGTACTTC
TRBJ2-2	TRBD2	.	TRBV7-7	CASSRGTSWDTGELFF	TGTGCCAGCAGCCGAGGGACTAGTTGGGACACCGGGGAGCTGTTTTTT
TRBJ2-7	TRBD1	.	TRBV5-4	CASSSGTASYEQYF	TGTGCCAGCAGCTCCGGGACAGCTTCCTACGAGCAGTACTTC
TRBJ2-7	TRBD1	once	TRBV6-5	CARKGGQGAVEQYF	TGTGCCAGGAAGGGGGGACAGGGGGCCGTCGAGCAGTACTTC
TRBJ1-4	.	.	TRBV19	CASSIGEKLFF	TGTGCCAGTAGTATCGGGGAAAAACTGTTTTTT